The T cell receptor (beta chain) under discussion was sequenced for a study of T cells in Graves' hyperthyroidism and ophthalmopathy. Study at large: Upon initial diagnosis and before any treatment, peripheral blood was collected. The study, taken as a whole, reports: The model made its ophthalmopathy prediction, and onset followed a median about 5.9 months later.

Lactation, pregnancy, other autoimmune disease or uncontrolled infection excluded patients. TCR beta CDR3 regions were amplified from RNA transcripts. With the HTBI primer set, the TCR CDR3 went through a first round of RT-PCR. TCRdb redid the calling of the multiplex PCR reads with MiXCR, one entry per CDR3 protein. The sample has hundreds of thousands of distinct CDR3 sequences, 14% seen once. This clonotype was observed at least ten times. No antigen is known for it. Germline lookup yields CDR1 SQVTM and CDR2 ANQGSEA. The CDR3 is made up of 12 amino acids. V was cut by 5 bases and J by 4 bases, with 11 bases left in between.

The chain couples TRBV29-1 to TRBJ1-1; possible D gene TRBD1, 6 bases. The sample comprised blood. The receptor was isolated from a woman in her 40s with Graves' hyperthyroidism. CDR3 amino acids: CSVSGAGTEAFF. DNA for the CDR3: TGCAGCGTTTCAGGGGCCGGCACTGAAGCTTTCTTT.